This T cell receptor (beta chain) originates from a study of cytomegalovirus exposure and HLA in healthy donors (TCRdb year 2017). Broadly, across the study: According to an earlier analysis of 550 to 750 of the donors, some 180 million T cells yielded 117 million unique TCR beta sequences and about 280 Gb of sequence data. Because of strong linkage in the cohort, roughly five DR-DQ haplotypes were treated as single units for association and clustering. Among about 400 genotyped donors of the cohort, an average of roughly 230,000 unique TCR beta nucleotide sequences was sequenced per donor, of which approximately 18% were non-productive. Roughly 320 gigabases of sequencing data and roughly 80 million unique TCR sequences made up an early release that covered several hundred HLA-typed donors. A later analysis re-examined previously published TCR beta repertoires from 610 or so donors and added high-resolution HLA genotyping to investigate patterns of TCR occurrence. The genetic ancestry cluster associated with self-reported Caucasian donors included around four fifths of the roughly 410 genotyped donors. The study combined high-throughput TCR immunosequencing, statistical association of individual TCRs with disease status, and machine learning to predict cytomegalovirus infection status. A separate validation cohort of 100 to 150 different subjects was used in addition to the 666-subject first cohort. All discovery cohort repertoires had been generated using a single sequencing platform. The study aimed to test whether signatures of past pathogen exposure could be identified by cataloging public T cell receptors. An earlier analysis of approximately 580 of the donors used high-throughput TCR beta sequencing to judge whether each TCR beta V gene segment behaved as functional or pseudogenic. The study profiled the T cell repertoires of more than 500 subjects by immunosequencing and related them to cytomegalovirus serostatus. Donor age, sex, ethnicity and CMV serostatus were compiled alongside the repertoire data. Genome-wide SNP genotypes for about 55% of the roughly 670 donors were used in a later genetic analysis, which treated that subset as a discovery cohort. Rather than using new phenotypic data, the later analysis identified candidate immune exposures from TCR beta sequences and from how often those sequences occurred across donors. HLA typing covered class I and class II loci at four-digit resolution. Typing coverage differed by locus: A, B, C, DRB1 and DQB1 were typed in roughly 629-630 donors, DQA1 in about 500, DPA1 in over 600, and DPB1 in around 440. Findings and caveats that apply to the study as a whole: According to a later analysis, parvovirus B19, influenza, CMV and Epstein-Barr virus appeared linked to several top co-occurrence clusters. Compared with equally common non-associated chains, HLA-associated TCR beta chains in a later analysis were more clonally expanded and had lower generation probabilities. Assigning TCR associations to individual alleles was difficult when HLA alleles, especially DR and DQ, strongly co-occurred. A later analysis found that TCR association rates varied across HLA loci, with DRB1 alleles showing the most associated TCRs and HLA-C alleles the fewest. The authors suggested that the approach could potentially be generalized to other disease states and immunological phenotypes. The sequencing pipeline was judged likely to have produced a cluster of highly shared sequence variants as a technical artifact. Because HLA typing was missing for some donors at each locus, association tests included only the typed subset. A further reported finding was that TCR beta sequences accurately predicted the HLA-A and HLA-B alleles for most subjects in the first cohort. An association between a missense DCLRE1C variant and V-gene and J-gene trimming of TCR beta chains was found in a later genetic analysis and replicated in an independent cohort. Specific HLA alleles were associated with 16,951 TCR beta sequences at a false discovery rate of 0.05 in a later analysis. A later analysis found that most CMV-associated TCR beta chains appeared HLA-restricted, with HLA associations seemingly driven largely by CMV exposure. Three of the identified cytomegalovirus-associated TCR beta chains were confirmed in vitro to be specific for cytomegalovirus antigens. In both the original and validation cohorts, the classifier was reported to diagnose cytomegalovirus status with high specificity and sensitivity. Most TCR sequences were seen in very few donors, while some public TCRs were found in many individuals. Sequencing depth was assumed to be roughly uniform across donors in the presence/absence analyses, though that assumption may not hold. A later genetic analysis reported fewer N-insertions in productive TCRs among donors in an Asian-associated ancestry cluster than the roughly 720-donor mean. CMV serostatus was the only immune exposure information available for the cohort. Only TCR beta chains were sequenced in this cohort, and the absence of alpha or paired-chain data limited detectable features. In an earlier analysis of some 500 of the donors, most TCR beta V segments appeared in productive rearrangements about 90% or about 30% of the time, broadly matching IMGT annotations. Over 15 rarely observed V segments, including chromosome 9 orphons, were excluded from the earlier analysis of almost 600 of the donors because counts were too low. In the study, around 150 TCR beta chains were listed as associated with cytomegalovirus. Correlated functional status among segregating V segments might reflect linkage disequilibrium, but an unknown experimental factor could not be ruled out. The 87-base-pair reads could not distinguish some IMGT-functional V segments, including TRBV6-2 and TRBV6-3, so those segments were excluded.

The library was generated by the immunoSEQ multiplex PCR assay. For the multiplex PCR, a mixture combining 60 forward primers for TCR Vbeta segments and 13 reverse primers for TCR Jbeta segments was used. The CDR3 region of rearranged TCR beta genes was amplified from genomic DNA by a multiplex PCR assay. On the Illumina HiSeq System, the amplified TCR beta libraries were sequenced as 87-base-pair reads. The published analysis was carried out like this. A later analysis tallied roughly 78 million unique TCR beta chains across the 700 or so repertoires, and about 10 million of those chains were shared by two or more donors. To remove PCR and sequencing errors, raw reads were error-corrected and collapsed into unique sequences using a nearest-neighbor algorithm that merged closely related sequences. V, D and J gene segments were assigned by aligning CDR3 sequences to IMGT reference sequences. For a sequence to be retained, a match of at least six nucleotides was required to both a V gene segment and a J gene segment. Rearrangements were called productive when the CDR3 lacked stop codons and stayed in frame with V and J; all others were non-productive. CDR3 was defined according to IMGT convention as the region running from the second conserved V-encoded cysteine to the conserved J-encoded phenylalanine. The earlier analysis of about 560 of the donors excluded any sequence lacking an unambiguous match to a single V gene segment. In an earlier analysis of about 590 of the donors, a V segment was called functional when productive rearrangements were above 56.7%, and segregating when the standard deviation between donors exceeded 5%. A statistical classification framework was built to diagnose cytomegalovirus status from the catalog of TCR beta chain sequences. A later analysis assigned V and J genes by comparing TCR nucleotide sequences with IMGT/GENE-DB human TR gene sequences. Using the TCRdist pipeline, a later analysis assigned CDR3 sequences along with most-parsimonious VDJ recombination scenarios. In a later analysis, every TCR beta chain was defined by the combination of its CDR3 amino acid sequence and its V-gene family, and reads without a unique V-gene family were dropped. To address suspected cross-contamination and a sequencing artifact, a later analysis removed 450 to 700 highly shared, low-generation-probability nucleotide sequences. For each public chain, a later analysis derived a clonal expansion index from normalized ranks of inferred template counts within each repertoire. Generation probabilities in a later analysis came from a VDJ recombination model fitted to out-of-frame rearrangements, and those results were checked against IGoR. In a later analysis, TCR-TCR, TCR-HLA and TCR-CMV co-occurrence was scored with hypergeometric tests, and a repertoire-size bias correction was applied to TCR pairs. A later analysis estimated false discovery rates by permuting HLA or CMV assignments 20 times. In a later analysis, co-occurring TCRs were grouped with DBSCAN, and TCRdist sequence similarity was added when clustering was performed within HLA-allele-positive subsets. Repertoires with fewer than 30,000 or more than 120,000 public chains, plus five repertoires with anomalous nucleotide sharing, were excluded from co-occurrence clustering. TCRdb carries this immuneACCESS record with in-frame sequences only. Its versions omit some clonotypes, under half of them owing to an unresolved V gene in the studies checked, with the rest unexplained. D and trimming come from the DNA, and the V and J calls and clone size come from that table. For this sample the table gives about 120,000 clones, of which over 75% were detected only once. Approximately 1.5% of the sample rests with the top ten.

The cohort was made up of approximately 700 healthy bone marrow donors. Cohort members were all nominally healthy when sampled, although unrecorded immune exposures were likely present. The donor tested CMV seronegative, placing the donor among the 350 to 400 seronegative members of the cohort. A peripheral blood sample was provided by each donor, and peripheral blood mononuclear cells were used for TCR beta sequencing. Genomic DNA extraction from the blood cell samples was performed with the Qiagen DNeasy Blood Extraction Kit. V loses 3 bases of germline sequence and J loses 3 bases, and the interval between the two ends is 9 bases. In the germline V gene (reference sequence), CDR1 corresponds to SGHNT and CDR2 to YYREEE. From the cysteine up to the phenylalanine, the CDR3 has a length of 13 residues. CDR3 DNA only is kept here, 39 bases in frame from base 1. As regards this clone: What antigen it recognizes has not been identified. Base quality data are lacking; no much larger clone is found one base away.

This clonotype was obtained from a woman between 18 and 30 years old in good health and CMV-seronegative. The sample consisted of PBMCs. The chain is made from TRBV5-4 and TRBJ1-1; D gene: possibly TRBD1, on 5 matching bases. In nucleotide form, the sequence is TGTGCCAGCAGCTGGACACAGGACACTGAAGCTTTCTTT. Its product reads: CASSWTQDTEAFF.